What follows are 22 T cell receptor beta chains derived from one specimen sequenced in a study of T cell clonotyping in hematopoietic cell transplantation. Clones were sequenced by immunoSEQ multiplex PCR, and TCRdb holds only the in-frame ones, with some missing. This table holds about 9,000 clones, around four fifths found once. Indicated time point: recipient sample about 28 days before transplant, after cytoreduction. The sample was peripheral blood mononuclear cells, taken before stem cell transplant. All receptors derive from a man in his sixties with acute myeloid leukemia. Some clones in this sample may be carry-over from other donors' samples.

This clone was observed once. The gene calls are TRBV9 and TRBJ1-1; tentative D call: TRBD1 (6 bases). CDR1 and CDR2 from the germline V gene are SGDLS and YYNGEE. The V end lost 5 bases, the J end lost 4 bases, and 12 bases lay between the germline ends. The CDR3 length is 13 residues. CDR3 in amino acids: CASSPGVATEAFF. In DNA form, the CDR3 reads TGTGCCAGCAGTCCAGGGGTAGCCACTGAAGCTTTCTTT.

The chain recombines TRBV9 with TRBJ2-1; either TRBD1 or TRBD2 may supply D (5 bases each). Trimming took off 4 bases at V and 5 bases at J, with 10 bases between the two ends. Germline values: CDR1 SGDLS, CDR2 YYNGEE. The CDR3 is 13 amino acids. CDR3 in DNA: TGTGCCAGCAGCCCCTTGGGGGACAATGAGCAGTTCTTC. Translated, it gives CASSPLGDNEQFF. The full variable domain, completed using reference TRBV9 and TRBJ2-1, is DSGVTQTPKHLITATGQRVTLRCSPRSGDLSVYWYQQSLDQGLQFLIQYYNGEERAKGNILERFSAQQFPDLHSELNLSSLELGDSALYFCASSPLGDNEQFFGPGTRLTVL.

This chain joins TRBV10-3 and TRBJ1-5; D unclear. Germline V gives CDR1 ENHRY, CDR2 SYGVKD. Between the trimmed V and J ends, which lost 5 bases and 5 bases, there was a span of 7 bases. The CDR3 totals 12 residues. Written as DNA, the CDR3 is TGTGCCATCAGTTCCGCCGATCAGCCCCAGCATTTT. Encoded protein: CAISSADQPQHF.

This chain connects TRBV9 to TRBJ1-2; the D gene is possibly TRBD1 (5 bases). V was clipped by 0 bases and J by 8 bases, with 17 bases between them. Germline V gives CDR1 SGDLS, CDR2 YYNGEE. This CDR3 region has 15 residues. The CDR3 loop reads CASSVGDSVLSGYTF. The CDR3 nucleotides read TGTGCCAGCAGCGTAGGGGACTCTGTTTTGTCGGGCTACACCTTC. The complete variable domain, with remaining parts taken from reference TRBV9 and TRBJ1-2, reads DSGVTQTPKHLITATGQRVTLRCSPRSGDLSVYWYQQSLDQGLQFLIQYYNGEERAKGNILERFSAQQFPDLHSELNLSSLELGDSALYFCASSVGDSVLSGYTFGSGTRLTVV.

The J gene is TRBJ2-7, the V gene TRBV25-1; the D is unclear. This CDR3 is 11 amino acids long. V was cut by 4 bases and J by 4 bases, with 5 bases left in between. Per germline, CDR1 MGHDK and CDR2 SYGVNS. The CDR3 DNA reads TGTGCCAGCAGTGGCCTATACGAGCAGTACTTC. Protein product: CASSGLYEQYF.

V and J are TRBV6-5 and TRBJ1-2; weak D call: TRBD1 (5 bases). CDR1 and CDR2 from the germline V gene are MNHEY and SVGAGI. The V gene lost 4 bases and the J gene lost 2 bases, with 8 bases spanning the gap. This CDR3 has 13 amino acids. CDR3 nucleotides: TGTGCCAGCAGTTCGACAGACAACTATGGCTACACCTTC. This translates into CASSSTDNYGYTF.

The rearrangement joins TRBV7-3 to TRBJ2-7; no reliable D call. Trimming took 4 bases from V and 1 from J, leaving 17 bases between them. Germline assignment: CDR1 SGHTA and CDR2 FQGTGA. The CDR3 contains 16 residues. CDR3 sequence reads: CASSCDKVAASYEQYF. The CDR3 region has the DNA TGTGCCAGCAGCTGCGATAAGGTAGCCGCGTCCTACGAGCAGTACTTC.

This sequence joins TRBV2 and TRBJ1-3, with TRBD1 matching over 9 bases. CDR1 and CDR2 from the germline V gene are SNHLY and FYNNEI. With 4 bases clipped from V and 3 bases from J, the junction kept 4 bases outside the gene matches. CDR3 length: 15 amino acids. The CDR3 nucleotides read TGTGCCAGCAGTGGGGGACAGGGAATTGGAAACACCATATATTTT. Translation gives CASSGGQGIGNTIYF.

The rearrangement links TRBV19 to TRBJ1-5, with TRBD1 matching over 9 bases. CDR3 length: 16 amino acids. Germline CDR1 and CDR2: LNHDA and SQIVND (reference sequence). J gave up 2 bases and V 5 bases, and 7 bases lay outside the gene matches. The DNA of the CDR3 is TGTGCCAGTAGTTGGGACAGGGTGGTGGGCAATCAGCCCCAGCATTTT. Protein product: CASSWDRVVGNQPQHF.

This sequence joins TRBV9 and TRBJ1-3, with D possibly TRBD1 on 6 matching bases. V gave up 1 base and J gave up 0 bases, with 8 bases separating them. CDR1 and CDR2 from the germline V gene are SGDLS and YYNGEE. CDR3 length equals 15 residues. CDR3 protein: CASSVTDSSGNTIYF. CDR3 bases: TGTGCCAGCAGCGTAACGGACAGCTCTGGAAACACCATATATTTT. Looking up the rest from reference TRBV9 and TRBJ1-3 gives the full variable domain: DSGVTQTPKHLITATGQRVTLRCSPRSGDLSVYWYQQSLDQGLQFLIQYYNGEERAKGNILERFSAQQFPDLHSELNLSSLELGDSALYFCASSVTDSSGNTIYFGEGSWLTVV.

The CDR3 reads CSGGQGAEQFF. As DNA, the CDR3 is TGCAGCGGTGGACAGGGGGCTGAGCAGTTCTTC. The chain recombines TRBV29-1 with TRBJ2-1, with 11 positions matching TRBD1. The CDR3 runs to 11 residues. Germline CDR1 reads SQVTM; CDR2 reads ANQGSEA. After removal of 7 bases from V and 9 bases from J, the junction contained 2 bases not matched to a gene.

This rearrangement joins TRBV7-2 to TRBJ1-2; maybe TRBD1 (5 bases). This CDR3 is 12 amino acids long. Germline V gene data show CDR1 as SGHTA and CDR2 as FQGNSA. V was trimmed by 5 bases and J by 8 bases, leaving 12 bases between them. The CDR3, as DNA: TGTGCCAGCAGCCCGGTTGGGGACGGCTACACCTTC. It specifies CASSPVGDGYTF.

This clone was counted a few times. The rearrangement joins TRBV4-1 to TRBJ2-7; 7 positions match TRBD1. Germline V gives CDR1 MGHRA, CDR2 YSYEKL. The CDR3 extends over 14 amino acids. The V segment lost 5 bases and the J segment 3 bases; nucleotides outside the gene matches: 7. The CDR3 coding sequence is TGCGCCAGCAGCTTAACGACAGGGAACTACGAGCAGTACTTC. As protein: CASSLTTGNYEQYF.

This rearrangement joins TRBV25-1 to TRBJ2-3; D gene uncertain. V lost 2 bases, J lost 6 bases, and 12 bases lay in between. Per the germline V gene, CDR1 is MGHDK and CDR2 is SYGVNS. This CDR3 region has 14 residues. Here the CDR3 reads CASSEPARLDTQYF. CDR3 coding DNA: TGTGCCAGCAGTGAACCAGCGAGATTGGATACGCAGTATTTT.

This chain uses TRBV19 with TRBJ2-5; D gene ambiguous. V was cut by 5 bases and J by 10 bases, with 20 bases left in between. Germline CDR1 and CDR2: LNHDA and SQIVND (reference sequence). The CDR3 contains 14 residues. CDR3 coding DNA: TGTGCCAGTAGTGACCGTTCCGGGTCCATGGACCAGTACTTC. This codes for CASSDRSGSMDQYF.

CDR3 protein: CASSENYEQYF. The CDR3 DNA reads TGTGCCAGCAGTGAAAACTACGAGCAGTACTTC. This sequence joins TRBV2 and TRBJ2-7; D call uncertain. Deletions cut 2 bases from V and 3 bases from J, with 2 bases between. This CDR3 spans 11 amino acids. Germline CDR1 and CDR2: SNHLY and FYNNEI.

The J gene is TRBJ1-2, the V gene TRBV9; possibly TRBD1 for D (6 bases). From germline, CDR1 is SGDLS and CDR2 YYNGEE. This CDR3 is built from 14 residues. V was clipped by 2 bases and J by 3 bases, with 11 bases between them. The CDR3 sequence is CASSVGGADYGYTF. The CDR3, as DNA: TGTGCCAGCAGCGTCGGGGGCGCCGACTATGGCTACACCTTC.

The chain combines TRBV9 with TRBJ2-2; TRBD1 matches 10 bases. The germline CDR1 and CDR2 sequences are SGDLS and YYNGEE. The CDR3 consists of 19 residues. With 2 bases clipped from V and 0 bases from J, the junction kept 10 bases outside the gene matches. CDR3 region: CASSVTGQGSFANTGELFF. The CDR3 DNA reads as TGTGCCAGCAGCGTCACGGGACAGGGGAGTTTCGCGAACACCGGGGAGCTGTTTTTT. Full variable domain (remainder filled in from reference TRBV9 and TRBJ2-2): DSGVTQTPKHLITATGQRVTLRCSPRSGDLSVYWYQQSLDQGLQFLIQYYNGEERAKGNILERFSAQQFPDLHSELNLSSLELGDSALYFCASSVTGQGSFANTGELFFGEGSRLTVL.

The chain is built from TRBV5-1 and TRBJ2-7; either TRBD1 or TRBD2 may supply D (5 bases each). Germline V gene lookup returns CDR1 SGHRS and CDR2 YFSETQ. The V and J ends lost 0 bases and 2 bases respectively, with 9 bases between them. This CDR3 contains 14 residues. CDR3 nucleotide sequence: TGCGCCAGCAGCTTGGAAGGGGACCCCTACGAGCAGTACTTC. It translates to CASSLEGDPYEQYF.

J is TRBJ2-7 and V is TRBV23-1; D possibly corresponds to TRBD1 (5 bases). TRBV23-1 is assigned to the ORF class and has an uncertain function. The CDR3 covers 15 residues. V was shortened by 4 bases and J by 3 bases, with 16 bases between the two germline ends. This CDR3 reads CASSLEFRQCYEQYF. As DNA, the CDR3 is TGCGCCAGCAGTCTTGAGTTCAGACAGTGCTACGAGCAGTACTTC.

DNA of the CDR3: TGTGCCAGCATAAAAGGGAGACAGGGGAATCAGCCCCAGCATTTT. It specifies CASIKGRQGNQPQHF. This chain uses TRBV28 with TRBJ1-5; TRBD1 agrees at 8 bases. Trimming removed 7 bases from V and 4 bases from J; junction bases left unmatched: 9. Germline V CDR1 and CDR2: MDHEN, SYDVKM. The CDR3 totals 15 residues.

This clone appeared once. The V and J genes are TRBV7-8 and TRBJ1-5, with D possibly being TRBD1 (5 bases). V lost 0 bases and J lost 3, with 6 bases in between. The CDR3 loop spans 14 amino acids. Germline lookup yields CDR1 SGHVS and CDR2 FQNEAQ. The CDR3 DNA reads TGTGCCAGCAGCTTAGCCAGGGTCAATCAGCCCCAGCATTTT. Encoded protein: CASSLARVNQPQHF. The full variable domain, with the rest looked up from reference TRBV7-8 and TRBJ1-5, is GAGVSQSPRYKVAKRGQDVALRCDPISGHVSLFWYQQALGQGPEFLTYFQNEAQLDKSGLPSDRFFAERPEGSVSTLKIQRTQQEDSAVYLCASSLARVNQPQHFGDGTRLSIL.